This T cell receptor beta chain is drawn from a study of blood T cell repertoires in COVID-19. Study-wide background: Whether acute or convalescent, the COVID-19 samples came from the United States, Italy and Spain. The analysed material was cDNA or gDNA that came from T cells, B-cell-depleted T cells, or PBMCs.

In the authors' workflow: By means of reference gene primer amplification, nucleated cell counts were estimated. The data were produced by immunoSEQ multiplex PCR, yet TCRdb's version contains in-frame clones alone and is incomplete. From that table come the V and J calls and clone size; the DNA was used to work out D and trimming. This sample has roughly 160,000 clones, with about four fifths found just once. Germline assignment: CDR1 LGHNA and CDR2 YSLEER. The CDR3 covers 16 residues. Trimming at V came to 2 bases and at J to 2 bases, leaving 4 bases not matched to a gene. The sample comprised peripheral blood. The chain uses TRBV4-3 and TRBJ2-3; TRBD2 matches at 10 bases. The source is a man aged 18 to 35 with active or convalescent COVID-19. The CDR3 sequence: CASSQLAGVNTDTQYF. The CDR3 DNA follows: TGCGCCAGCAGCCAACTAGCGGGAGTGAACACAGATACGCAGTATTTT.